The subject of this entry is one T cell receptor (beta chain). What it recognizes is unknown. The data derive from a study of Graves' ophthalmopathy and Graves' hyperthyroidism. As for the study in general: Absence of ophthalmopathy within 18 months of follow-up defined stable hyperthyroidism. General observations from the study: Between ophthalmopathy and stable hyperthyroidism, a 13-signature model drew a separation with nearly 90% sensitivity and 75% to 82% specificity. Most clonotypes expanded in thyroid above 0.001 frequency were present in blood too.

Patients were diagnosed from clinical symptoms, serum thyroxine, TRAb, thyroid ultrasound and orbital computed tomography. Germline CDR1 reads LNHDA; CDR2 reads SQIVND (reference sequence). V was clipped by 4 bases and J by 5 bases, with 21 bases between them. The CDR3 runs to 17 residues. Beta-chain TCR CDR3 regions were amplified from RNA transcripts. An opening RT-PCR round employed HTBI primers and preceded a second-round multiplex PCR. Each CDR3 protein gets one entry after TCRdb re-called the multiplex PCR reads with MiXCR. This table holds more than 1,000,000 distinct CDR3 sequences, about 36% found once.

Material: peripheral blood or thyroid tissue (not recorded which). The TCR sequence derives from an adult man with Graves' hyperthyroidism. The gene calls are TRBV19 and TRBJ1-5; unclear D gene. The CDR3 spells CASSRQKSRVADQPQHF. The CDR3 DNA is TGTGCCAGTAGTAGGCAGAAGTCACGGGTGGCGGATCAGCCCCAGCATTTT.